Listed here are 22 T cell receptor beta chains from one sample, sequenced in a study of blood T cells in healthy people across ages. The authors ran a second PCR of about 6 to 12 cycles using a sample-barcoded 5' primer and a J-beta primer mix. One entry per CDR3 protein, called by TCRdb with MiXCR from the 5' RACE reads. The table includes 870,000 or so distinct CDR3 sequences, about 30% detected once. Sequencing was done on a sample of blood. These receptors came from a woman older than 75 in good health.

Concerning this clonotype itself: A single base separates this from a much larger clone, so it may be a read error. The gene calls are TRBV29-1 and TRBJ1-2, with TRBD1 identical over 11 bases. The length of the CDR3 is 12 residues. Germline V gene lookup returns CDR1 SQVTM and CDR2 ANQGSEA. The CDR3 DNA sequence: TGCAGCACGGGACAGGGGGACTATGACTACACCTTC. Protein sequence: CSTGQGDYDYTF.

Points on this clonotype: The junction and the germline gene differ at one end; a read error may be behind it. The rearrangement joins TRBV12-3 or TRBV12-4 to TRBJ1-5; 8 positions match TRBD1. The CDR3 has 14 residues. The CDR3 coding sequence is TGTGCCAGCAGTCCAGGACAGGGCAATCGGCCCCAGCATTTT. This translates into CASSPGQGNRPQHF.

This clonotype has at least ten counts. The chain uses TRBV7-9 and TRBJ1-6; no firm D call. Germline values: CDR1 SEHNR, CDR2 FQNEAQ (reference sequence). The ends were cut back, 5 bases at V and 8 bases at J, with 13 bases in the middle. The CDR3 loop spans 14 amino acids. Written as DNA, the CDR3 is TGTGCCAGCAGCCGACTAGCCGAGGATTCACCCCTCCACTTT. Its translation: CASSRLAEDSPLHF.

The chain carries TRBV5-1 and TRBJ1-1; D is undetermined. The CDR3 is made up of 11 amino acids. Germline CDR1 reads SGHRS; CDR2 reads YFSETQ. V lost 2 bases, J lost 7 bases, and 6 bases lay in between. CDR3 sequence reads: CASSFQNEAFF. CDR3 DNA sequence: TGCGCCAGCAGCTTCCAAAATGAAGCTTTCTTT. The full variable domain, in which reference TRBV5-1 and TRBJ1-1 provide the parts outside the CDR3, is KAGVTQTPRYLIKTRGQQVTLSCSPISGHRSVSWYQQTPGQGLQFLFEYFSETQRNKGNFPGRFSGRQFSNSRSEMNVSTLELGDSALYLCASSFQNEAFFGQGTRLTVV.

The chain uses TRBV6-2 or TRBV6-3 and TRBJ2-5, with D perhaps matching TRBD1 or TRBD2 (5 bases each). The CDR3 totals 15 residues. Trimming took 4 bases from V and 4 from J, leaving 16 bases between them. Germline V CDR1 and CDR2: MNHEY, SVGEGT. CDR3 sequence (DNA): TGTGCCAGCAGTTTCTACGGGACGAAGATAGAGACCCAGTACTTC. Protein sequence: CASSFYGTKIETQYF.

The chain has TRBV7-2 and TRBJ2-3; no reliable D call. Per germline, CDR1 SGHTA and CDR2 FQGNSA. Deletions cut 0 bases from V and 4 bases from J, with 11 bases between. The CDR3 length is 15 residues. The CDR3 sequence: CASSLAGSVPDTQYF. CDR3 DNA: TGTGCCAGCAGCTTAGCGGGAAGCGTTCCAGATACGCAGTATTTT.

This clonotype appeared a single time. Possible read error: a much larger clone is one base away. This rearrangement joins TRBV7-9 to TRBJ2-7; maybe TRBD2 (5 bases). V shed 7 bases and J shed 0 bases, with 19 bases lying between them. Per the germline V gene, CDR1 is SEHNR and CDR2 is FQNEAQ (reference sequence). This CDR3 spans 16 amino acids. CDR3 amino acids: CASTEAAGKGSYEQYF. The CDR3 bases are TGTGCCAGCACAGAAGCCGCCGGGAAAGGCTCCTACGAGCAGTACTTC. Full variable domain (outside the CDR3, taken from reference TRBV7-9 and TRBJ2-7): DTGVSQNPRHKITKRGQNVTFRCDPISEHNRLYWYRQTLGQGPEFLTYFQNEAQLEKSRLLSDRFSAERPKGSFSTLEIQRTEQGDSAMYLCASTEAAGKGSYEQYFGPGTRLTVT.

This rearrangement joins TRBV6-1 to TRBJ1-3, with TRBD1 as a possible D gene (5 bases). The CDR3 has 15 amino acids. Germline V gene data show CDR1 as MNHNS and CDR2 as SASEGT. Trimming stripped 5 bases from V and 2 bases from J, with 13 bases between. DNA of the CDR3: TGTGCCAGCAGTCCGACTAGACAGACTGGAAACACCATATATTTT. This encodes CASSPTRQTGNTIYF.

Many counts were recorded for this clonotype. The chain uses TRBV12-3 or TRBV12-4 and TRBJ2-3; D is possibly TRBD2 (6 bases). CDR3 size: 14 residues. The V and J ends lost 7 bases and 1 base respectively, with 12 bases between them. In DNA, the CDR3 is TGTGCCAGCAATGGAGGCGGGGGCACAGATACGCAGTATTTT. It specifies CASNGGGGTDTQYF.

This clonotype was counted many times. V usage is TRBV4-3 and J usage is TRBJ2-7; possible D gene TRBD1, 7 bases. The CDR3 sequence is 14 residues long. V was clipped by 0 bases and J by 7 bases, with 13 bases between them. Germline V gene data show CDR1 as LGHNA and CDR2 as YSLEER. As DNA, the CDR3 is TGCGCCAGCAGCCAAGAACCAGGGGGGCTTGAGCAGTACTTC. Translated, it gives CASSQEPGGLEQYF.

The V call is TRBV7-2, the J call TRBJ1-5; D ambiguous. Germline V gives CDR1 SGHTA, CDR2 FQGNSA. V dropped 2 bases and J dropped 0 bases, with 5 bases sitting between them. The CDR3 is 14 residues long. CDR3 coding DNA: TGTGCCAGCAGCTTAAAGGGTAGCAATCAGCCCCAGCATTTT. This encodes CASSLKGSNQPQHF.

This clonotype was seen many times. The V and J genes are TRBV20-1 and TRBJ2-5; 9 nucleotides line up with TRBD2. V lost 7 bases to trimming and J lost 4 bases; unmatched junction nucleotides: 7. Germline CDR1 and CDR2: DFQATT and SNEGSKA (reference sequence). The CDR3 loop spans 13 amino acids. The CDR3 sequence is CSVRRGGSETQYF. The CDR3 DNA reads as TGCAGTGTTCGGCGGGGGGGTTCAGAGACCCAGTACTTC.

The sample holds a few counts of this clonotype. The chain carries TRBV19 and TRBJ2-5; D tentatively fits TRBD1 or TRBD2 (5 bases each). The V and J ends lost 2 bases and 4 bases respectively, with 11 bases between them. The V gene's germline CDR1 is LNHDA and CDR2 SQIVND (reference sequence). There are 14 residues in the CDR3. CDR3: CASSISAGRETQYF. DNA for the CDR3: TGTGCCAGTAGTATAAGTGCAGGGAGAGAGACCCAGTACTTC.

This clonotype occurred many times. The rearrangement uses TRBV20-1 and TRBJ2-5, with D perhaps TRBD2 (6 bases). CDR1 is DFQATT and CDR2 is SNEGSKA in the germline V gene (reference sequence). The V gene lost 4 bases and the J gene lost 3 bases, with 12 bases spanning the gap. The CDR3 is 13 residues long. For the CDR3, the DNA is TGCAGTGCTAAAGATTGGGGGGAAGAGACCCAGTACTTC. Translation: CSAKDWGEETQYF.

This clonotype was seen at least ten times. The chain uses TRBV11-2 and TRBJ2-7; 11 bases match TRBD2. The CDR3 is made up of 17 amino acids. J gave up 0 bases and V 1 base, and 5 bases lay outside the gene matches. Germline V gene data show CDR1 as SGHAT and CDR2 as FQNNGV. CDR3 sequence reads: CASSLVLTSGSSYEQYF. The DNA for the CDR3 is TGTGCCAGCAGCTTAGTCCTTACTAGCGGGAGCTCCTACGAGCAGTACTTC.

V and J are TRBV20-1 and TRBJ1-1, with D perhaps TRBD1 (6 bases). Germline V lookup: CDR1 DFQATT, CDR2 SNEGSKA (reference sequence). V was cut by 4 bases and J by 1 base, with 10 bases left in between. CDR3 length: 13 amino acids. CDR3 bases: TGCAGTGCTATCAGGGGTCCGAACACTGAAGCTTTCTTT. Amino acid sequence: CSAIRGPNTEAFF.

About this clonotype itself: A much bigger clone sits one base away, suggesting this may be a read error. The chain uses TRBV3-1 and TRBJ2-1; possibly TRBD1 for D (6 bases). CDR1 and CDR2 (germline): LGHDT, YNNKEL (reference sequence). The CDR3 runs to 13 residues. Trimming took off 1 base at V and 11 bases at J, with 12 bases between the two ends. In DNA form, the CDR3 reads TGTGCCAGCAGCCAAGCCAGGGGCGGTAAGCAGTTCTTC. This sequence encodes CASSQARGGKQFF.

This clonotype has more than one count but fewer than ten. At one end, the junction sequence differs from germline, possibly due to a read error. V usage is TRBV7-6 and J usage is TRBJ2-5; D is ambiguous. This CDR3 has 14 amino acids. CDR1 is SGHVS, CDR2 FNYEAQ, per germline. CDR3 region: CASSLGLGQEAQYF. The DNA of the CDR3 is TGTGCCAGCAGCTTAGGACTGGGCCAAGAGGCCCAGTACTTC.

This clonotype has more than one count but fewer than ten. The CDR3: CAWSLSGIPGNEKLFF. The CDR3 coding sequence is TGTGCCTGGAGTCTTAGTGGGATTCCCGGGAATGAAAAACTGTTTTTT. The chain carries TRBV30 and TRBJ1-4; D is undetermined. There are 16 residues in the CDR3. Trimming pared 2 bases from V and 5 bases from J, leaving 18 bases between. The V gene's germline CDR1 is GTSNPN and CDR2 SVGIG (reference sequence).

The table lists this clonotype with many counts. V gene TRBV29-1 combines with J gene TRBJ2-3, with 9 bases fitting TRBD2. This CDR3 contains 15 residues. V dropped 6 bases and J dropped 1; count of bases not matched to a gene: 8. CDR1 is SQVTM, CDR2 ANQGSEA, per germline. DNA of the CDR3: TGCAGCGTCCGTCACTCTAGCGGGGGCACAGATACGCAGTATTTT. Protein: CSVRHSSGGTDTQYF.

V gene TRBV6-2 or TRBV6-3 combines with J gene TRBJ1-4; D is undetermined. CDR3 size: 15 residues. The V gene's germline CDR1 is MNHEY and CDR2 SVGEGT. Trimming took off 5 bases at V and 8 bases at J, with 18 bases between the two ends. Written as DNA, the CDR3 is TGTGCCAGCAGTGATCCTCGTCCCTCAAACGAAAAACTGTTTTTT. It translates to CASSDPRPSNEKLFF.

Ten or more counts support this clonotype. V gene TRBV6-5 combines with J gene TRBJ2-1; 11 nucleotides align to TRBD2. This CDR3 spans 17 amino acids. Trimming cost V 0 bases and J 6 bases; bases outside gene matches: 7. Germline V gene data show CDR1 as MNHEY and CDR2 as SVGAGI. The CDR3 bases are TGTGCCAGCAGTTACTCGTTAGCGGGGGGGCTCTTCAATGAGCAGTTCTTC. Translating gives CASSYSLAGGLFNEQFF.